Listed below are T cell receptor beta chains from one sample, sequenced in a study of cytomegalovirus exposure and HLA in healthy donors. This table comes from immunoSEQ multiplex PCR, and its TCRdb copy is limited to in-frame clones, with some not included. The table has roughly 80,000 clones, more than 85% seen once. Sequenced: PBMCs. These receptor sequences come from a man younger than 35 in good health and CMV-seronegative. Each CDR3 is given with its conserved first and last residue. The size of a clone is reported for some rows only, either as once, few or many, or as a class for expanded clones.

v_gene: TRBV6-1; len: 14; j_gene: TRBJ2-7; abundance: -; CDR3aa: CASRLQDGVWEQYF
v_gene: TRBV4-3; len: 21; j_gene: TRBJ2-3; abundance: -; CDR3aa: CASSQNVGLAGRGVKRDTQYF
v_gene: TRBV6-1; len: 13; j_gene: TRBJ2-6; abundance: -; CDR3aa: CASTPTKANVLTF
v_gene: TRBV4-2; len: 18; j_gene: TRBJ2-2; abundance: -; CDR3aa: CASSRGLAGGPGTGELFF
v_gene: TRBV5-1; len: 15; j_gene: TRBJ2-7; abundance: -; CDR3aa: CASSLGDIPLYEQYF
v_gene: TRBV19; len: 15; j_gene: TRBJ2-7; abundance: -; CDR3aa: CASMEGQGINYEQYF
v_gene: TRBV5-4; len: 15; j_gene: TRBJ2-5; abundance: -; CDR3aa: CASSTSLGARETQYF
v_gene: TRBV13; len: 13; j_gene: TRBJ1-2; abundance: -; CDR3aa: CASSENADYGYTF
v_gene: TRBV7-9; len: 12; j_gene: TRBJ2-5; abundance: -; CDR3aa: CASSSPPSAQYF
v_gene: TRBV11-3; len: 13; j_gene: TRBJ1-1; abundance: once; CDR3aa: CASSFRESTEAFF
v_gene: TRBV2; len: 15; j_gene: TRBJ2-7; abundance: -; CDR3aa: CASSEARVRAYEQYF
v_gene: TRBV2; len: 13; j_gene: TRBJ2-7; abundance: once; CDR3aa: CASSQVGSGEQYF
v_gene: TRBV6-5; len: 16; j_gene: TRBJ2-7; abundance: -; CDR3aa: CASSYSGAGRSYEQYF
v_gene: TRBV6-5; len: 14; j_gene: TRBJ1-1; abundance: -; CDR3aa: CASSYTWGGTEAFF
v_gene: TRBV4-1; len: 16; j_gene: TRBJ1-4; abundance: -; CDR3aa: CASSHPPLSTNEKLFF
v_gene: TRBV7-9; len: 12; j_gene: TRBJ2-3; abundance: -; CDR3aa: CASSPGTDTQYF
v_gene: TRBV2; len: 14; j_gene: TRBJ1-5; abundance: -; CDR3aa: CASSEARGDQPQHF
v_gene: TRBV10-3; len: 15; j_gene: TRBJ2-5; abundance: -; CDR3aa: CAISLTGGHQETQYF
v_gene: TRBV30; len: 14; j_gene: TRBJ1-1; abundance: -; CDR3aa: CACQTGRADTEAFF
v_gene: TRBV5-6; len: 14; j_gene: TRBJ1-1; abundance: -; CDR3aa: CASSLAGGKAEAFF
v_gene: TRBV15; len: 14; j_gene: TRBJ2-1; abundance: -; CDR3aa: CATSRASGYNEQFF
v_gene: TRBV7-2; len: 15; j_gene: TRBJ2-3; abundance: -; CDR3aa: CASSSSRGLADTQYF
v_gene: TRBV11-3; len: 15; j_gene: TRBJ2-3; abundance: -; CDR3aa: CASSLRSASTDTQYF
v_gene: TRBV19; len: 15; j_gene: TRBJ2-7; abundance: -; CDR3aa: CASSTGGQGMYEQYF
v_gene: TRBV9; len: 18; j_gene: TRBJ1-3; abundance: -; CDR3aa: CASSSPEGGSAAGNTIYF
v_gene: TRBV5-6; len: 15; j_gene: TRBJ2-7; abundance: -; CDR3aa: CASSPPSVQGIEQYF
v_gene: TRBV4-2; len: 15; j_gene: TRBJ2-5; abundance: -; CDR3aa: CASSQDRGGEETQYF
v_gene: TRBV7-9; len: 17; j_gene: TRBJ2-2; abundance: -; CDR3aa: CASSLPSGRAGTGELFF
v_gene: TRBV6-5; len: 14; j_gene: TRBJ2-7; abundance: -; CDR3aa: CASSYDRGTYEQYF
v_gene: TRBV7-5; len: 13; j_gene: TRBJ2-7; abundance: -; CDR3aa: CAPSRGNPYEQYF
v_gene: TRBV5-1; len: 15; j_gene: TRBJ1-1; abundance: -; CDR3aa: CASSLVQGADTEAFF
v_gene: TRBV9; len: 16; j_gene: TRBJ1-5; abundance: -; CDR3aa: CASSSGGQGHNQPQHF
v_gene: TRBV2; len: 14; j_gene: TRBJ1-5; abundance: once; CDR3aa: CASSGGGGNQPQHF
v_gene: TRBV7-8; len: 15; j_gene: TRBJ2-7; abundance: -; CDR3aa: CASSEDEGDLYEQYF
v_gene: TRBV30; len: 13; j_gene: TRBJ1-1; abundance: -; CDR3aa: CAWSVRAGTEAFF
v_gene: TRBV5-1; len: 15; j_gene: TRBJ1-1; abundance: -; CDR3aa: CASSPRQFMNTEAFF
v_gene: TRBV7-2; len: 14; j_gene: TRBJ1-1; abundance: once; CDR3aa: CASSSYRTETEAFF
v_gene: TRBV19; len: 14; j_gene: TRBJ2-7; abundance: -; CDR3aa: CASSIQGWAYEQYF
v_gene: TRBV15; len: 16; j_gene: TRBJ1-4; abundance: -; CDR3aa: CATSRVSRATNEKLFF
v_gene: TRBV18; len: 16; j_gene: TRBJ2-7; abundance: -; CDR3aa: CASSPLGGLRLYEQYF
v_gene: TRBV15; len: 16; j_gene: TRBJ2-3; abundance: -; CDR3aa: CATSRDSGGAGDTQYF
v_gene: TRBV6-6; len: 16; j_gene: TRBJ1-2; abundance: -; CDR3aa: CASSPFGDRSRHGYTF
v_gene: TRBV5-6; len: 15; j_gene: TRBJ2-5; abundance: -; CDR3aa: CASSLVGTGQETQYF
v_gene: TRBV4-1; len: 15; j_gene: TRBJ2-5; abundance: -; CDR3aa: CASSLGTSGQETQYF
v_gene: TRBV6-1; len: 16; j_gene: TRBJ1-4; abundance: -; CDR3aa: CASSALTVATNEKLFF
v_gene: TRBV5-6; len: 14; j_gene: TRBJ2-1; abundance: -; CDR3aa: CASSFGTRYNEQFF
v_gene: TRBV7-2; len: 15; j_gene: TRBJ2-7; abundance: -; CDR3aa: CASREGGGSPYEQYF
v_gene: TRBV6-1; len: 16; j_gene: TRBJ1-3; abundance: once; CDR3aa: CASSDLDTYSGNTIYF
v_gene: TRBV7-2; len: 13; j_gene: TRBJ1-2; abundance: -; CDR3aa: CASSSPPGVGYTF
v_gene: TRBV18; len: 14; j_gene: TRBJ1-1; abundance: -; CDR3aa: CASSPGTGRTEAFF
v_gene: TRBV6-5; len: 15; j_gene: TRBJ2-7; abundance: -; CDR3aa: CASRGPGTGIYEQYF